The 23 T cell receptor beta chains listed next were all sequenced from one sample in a study of T-cell reconstitution after alpha-beta-depleted transplantation in children. Notes on the study in general: T-cell counts and diversity at one year post-transplant came mainly from newly produced T cells.

This sample's TCRbeta library carried unique molecular identifier barcodes. TCRdb reprocessed the PCR reads with MiXCR, giving one entry per CDR3 protein. The data contain some 300,000 distinct CDR3 sequences, over 7.5% of them singletons. These TCRs are of unknown antigen specificity. This material consisted of peripheral blood, taken 360 days after TCRalphabeta/CD19-depleted stem cell transplant. Receptor source: a female patient aged 2-15 years who had a stem cell transplant for Fanconi anemia, so the T cells may come from the graft donor.

The gene calls are TRBV28 and TRBJ2-7, with D hard to call. The CDR3 spans 14 residues. Germline CDR1 is MDHEN and CDR2 is SYDVKM. Deletions cut 1 base from V and 4 bases from J, with 11 bases between. CDR3 amino acids: CASSLFESLYEQYF. The CDR3 DNA is TGTGCCAGCAGTTTATTCGAGAGTCTGTACGAGCAGTACTTC.

This clonotype was counted a single time. An end of the junction differs from the germline gene, which may be a read error. The chain recombines TRBV20-1 with TRBJ2-1; tentatively, D is TRBD1 (6 bases). The CDR3 runs 16 residues. From germline, CDR1 is DFQATT and CDR2 SNEGSKA (reference sequence). The CDR3 DNA follows: TGCTGTGCTAGAGATCAGACAGGTGAATCCTACAATGAGCAGTTCTTC. Protein: CCARDQTGESYNEQFF.

This clonotype was seen many times. The chain recombines TRBV5-1 with TRBJ2-1, with no clear D. Per germline, CDR1 SGHRS and CDR2 YFSETQ. The CDR3 spans 17 residues. Trimming took off 0 bases at V and 0 bases at J, with 13 bases between the two ends. The CDR3: CASSLVQDLSSYNEQFF. The CDR3, as DNA: TGCGCCAGCAGCTTGGTGCAGGATCTGAGCTCCTACAATGAGCAGTTCTTC.

Only a few counts were recorded for this clonotype. The rearrangement joins TRBV11-2 to TRBJ2-3; D call uncertain. This CDR3 has 14 amino acids. Germline CDR1 is SGHAT and CDR2 is FQNNGV. V lost 5 bases to trimming and J lost 8 bases, with 17 bases between them. In nucleotides, the CDR3 is TGTGCCAGCAGCGTCCAGACCCAAGGTGGTACGCAGTATTTT. Protein sequence: CASSVQTQGGTQYF. The full variable domain, with the rest looked up from reference TRBV11-2 and TRBJ2-3, is EAGVAQSPRYKIIEKRQSVAFWCNPISGHATLYWYQQILGQGPKLLIQFQNNGVVDDSQLPKDRFSAERLKGVDSTLKIQPAKLEDSAVYLCASSVQTQGGTQYFGPGTRLTVL.

The chain has TRBV10-3 and TRBJ2-5; 12 bases fit TRBD1. V trimming: 6 bases; J trimming: 5 bases; junction bases outside the gene matches: 7. Looked up from germline, CDR1 is ENHRY and CDR2 is SYGVKD. The CDR3 consists of 15 residues. This chain's CDR3 is CAISFGTGGLETQYF. The CDR3 DNA sequence: TGTGCCATCAGCTTTGGGACAGGGGGCTTGGAGACCCAGTACTTC.

This clonotype was recorded a few times. The rearrangement uses TRBV27 and TRBJ2-2; 10 positions agree with TRBD1. In germline, CDR1 is MNHEY, CDR2 SMNVEV (reference sequence). This CDR3 contains 14 residues. V dropped 8 bases and J dropped 10; count of bases not matched to a gene: 10. The CDR3 region has the DNA TGTGCCAGCCGAATTGACAGGGGGCGCGAGGAGCTGTTTTTT. This sequence encodes CASRIDRGREELFF.

This clonotype came up many times. The V gene is TRBV20-1, the J gene TRBJ2-3; D may be TRBD1 (6 bases). This CDR3 is 13 amino acids long. V was shortened by 5 bases and J by 6 bases, with 15 bases between the two germline ends. Germline CDR1 is DFQATT and CDR2 is SNEGSKA (reference sequence). CDR3 loop: CSASNRVVDTQYF. The CDR3 DNA is TGCAGTGCTTCGAACAGGGTAGTGGATACGCAGTATTTT.

The chain recombines TRBV9 with TRBJ2-3, with 7 bases aligning to TRBD2. CDR1 is SGDLS, CDR2 YYNGEE, per germline. The CDR3 length is 17 residues. With 0 bases clipped from V and 0 bases from J, the junction kept 7 bases outside the gene matches. CDR3 sequence reads: CASSVGQWGGSTDTQYF. Written as DNA, the CDR3 is TGTGCCAGCAGCGTAGGTCAGTGGGGGGGAAGCACAGATACGCAGTATTTT.

Many counts were recorded for this clonotype. The chain carries TRBV12-3 or TRBV12-4 and TRBJ2-5; tentative D call: TRBD2 (6 bases). Trimming shortened V by 1 base and J by 5 bases, and 8 bases separated the two germline ends. This CDR3 spans 13 amino acids. This chain's CDR3 is CASSLDGGETQYF. CDR3 sequence (DNA): TGTGCCAGCAGTTTAGATGGGGGGGAGACCCAGTACTTC.

The table lists this clonotype with many counts. The CDR3 protein is CSVGWGGEQYF. CDR3 coding DNA: TGCAGCGTTGGATGGGGGGGCGAGCAGTACTTC. The J gene is TRBJ2-7, the V gene TRBV29-1; 7 bases line up with TRBD2. Germline lookup yields CDR1 SQVTM and CDR2 ANQGSEA. V trimming: 4 bases; J trimming: 6 bases; junction bases outside the gene matches: 3. The CDR3 length is 11 residues.

Ten or more counts support this clonotype. The chain couples TRBV20-1 to TRBJ2-2, with 8 bases lining up with TRBD1. V lost 3 bases, J lost 4 bases, and 4 bases stayed unmatched. The CDR3 runs to 14 residues. Germline lookup yields CDR1 DFQATT and CDR2 SNEGSKA (reference sequence). In DNA form, the CDR3 reads TGCAGTGCTAGGGACAGGGTTAGCACCGGGGAGCTGTTTTTT. It translates to CSARDRVSTGELFF.

This clonotype was detected ten times or more. The chain employs TRBV5-1 and TRBJ2-7; no reliable D call. The V end was cut by 0 bases, the J end by 2 bases, with 9 bases between. CDR1 and CDR2 (germline): SGHRS, YFSETQ. This CDR3 is 14 amino acids long. The CDR3 protein is CASSLATPPYEQYF. CDR3 coding DNA: TGCGCCAGCAGCTTGGCCACCCCACCCTACGAGCAGTACTTC.

This clonotype was observed at least ten times. The rearrangement uses TRBV5-1 and TRBJ2-7, with 9 bases fitting TRBD1. Germline V gives CDR1 SGHRS, CDR2 YFSETQ. The trim removed 5 bases at V and 0 bases at J, leaving 3 bases unmatched. The CDR3 is 14 residues long. The CDR3 sequence is CASSRTGASYEQYF. The CDR3 DNA sequence: TGCGCCAGCAGTAGGACAGGGGCCTCCTACGAGCAGTACTTC. Full variable domain (rest looked up from reference TRBV5-1 and TRBJ2-7): KAGVTQTPRYLIKTRGQQVTLSCSPISGHRSVSWYQQTPGQGLQFLFEYFSETQRNKGNFPGRFSGRQFSNSRSEMNVSTLELGDSALYLCASSRTGASYEQYFGPGTRLTVT.

This clonotype was detected ten times or more. J is TRBJ2-6 and V is TRBV29-1; D remains ambiguous. V gave up 1 base and J gave up 0 bases, with 4 bases separating them. This CDR3 is 14 amino acids long. Looked up from germline, CDR1 is SQVTM and CDR2 is ANQGSEA. The CDR3 protein is CSVEAPSGANVLTF. CDR3 DNA: TGCAGCGTTGAAGCACCCTCTGGGGCCAACGTCCTGACTTTC.

This clonotype was observed at least ten times. The rearrangement links TRBV5-1 to TRBJ2-3, with D possibly TRBD2 on 5 matching bases. V gave up 7 bases and J gave up 0 bases, with 12 bases separating them. The CDR3 contains 14 residues. The germline CDR1 and CDR2 sequences are SGHRS and YFSETQ. The CDR3 protein is CASYTPGSTDTQYF. The DNA for the CDR3 is TGCGCCAGCTACACTCCGGGGAGCACAGATACGCAGTATTTT.

The table lists this clonotype with a few counts. The V and J genes are TRBV7-2 and TRBJ1-4, with TRBD1 as a possible D gene (6 bases). CDR1 and CDR2 from the germline V gene are SGHTA and FQGNSA. Trimming removed 5 bases at V and 3 bases at J, with 13 bases between. The CDR3 runs to 15 residues. For the CDR3, the DNA is TGTGCCAGCAGCCCCCAAGGGGGGTCTAATGAAAAACTGTTTTTT. Protein product: CASSPQGGSNEKLFF.

This clonotype was recorded many times. The chain couples TRBV20-1 to TRBJ2-7, with TRBD1 identical over 7 bases. The CDR3 is 13 amino acids. Germline lookup yields CDR1 DFQATT and CDR2 SNEGSKA (reference sequence). V lost 3 bases, J lost 4 bases, and 6 bases stayed unmatched. CDR3 sequence: CSASGQARYEQYF. The DNA of the CDR3 is TGCAGTGCTAGTGGACAGGCGAGGTACGAGCAGTACTTC.

This clonotype was picked up many times. The rearrangement links TRBV5-1 to TRBJ2-2; 8 bases fit TRBD1. Germline values: CDR1 SGHRS, CDR2 YFSETQ. CDR3 length: 16 residues. Trimming at V came to 8 bases and at J to 10 bases, leaving 19 bases not matched to a gene. The CDR3 region has the DNA TGCGCCAGGTCTGTTGCGGACAGGGCGGTGATGGAGGAGCTGTTTTTT. As protein: CARSVADRAVMEELFF.

Many counts were recorded for this clonotype. J is TRBJ1-1 and V is TRBV29-1; 10 bases are shared with TRBD1. Germline CDR1 reads SQVTM; CDR2 reads ANQGSEA. The CDR3 is made up of 14 amino acids. With 4 bases clipped from V and 1 base from J, the junction kept 3 bases outside the gene matches. DNA of the CDR3: TGCAGCGTTGTTAGGGACAGGGGGAACACTGAAGCTTTCTTT. Translation: CSVVRDRGNTEAFF. Complete variable domain (other parts from reference TRBV29-1 and TRBJ1-1): SAVISQKPSRDICQRGTSLTIQCQVDSQVTMMFWYRQQPGQSLTLIATANQGSEATYESGFVIDKFPISRPNLTFSTLTVSNMSPEDSSIYLCSVVRDRGNTEAFFGQGTRLTVV.

This clonotype has a count of ten or more. The chain recombines TRBV6-5 with TRBJ1-2; 11 bases are shared with TRBD1. This CDR3 is built from 15 residues. The J segment lost 8 bases and the V segment lost 2 bases, leaving 7 bases of the junction unmatched. Germline V gene lookup returns CDR1 MNHEY and CDR2 SVGAGI. Here the CDR3 DNA reads TGTGCCAGCAGTTACCGTGGACAGGGGGCCTCGGGCTACACCTTC. Its translation: CASSYRGQGASGYTF.

The chain carries TRBV30 and TRBJ2-1; D ambiguous. The CDR3 covers 14 residues. In germline, CDR1 is GTSNPN, CDR2 SVGIG (reference sequence). The germline V and J ends were trimmed by 6 bases and 2 bases, with 14 bases remaining between them. CDR3 protein: CACQAVGPYNEQFF. Written as DNA, the CDR3 is TGTGCCTGCCAGGCCGTTGGGCCCTACAATGAGCAGTTCTTC.

The table lists this clonotype with many counts. The rearrangement links TRBV28 to TRBJ2-1; the D is unclear. The germline V gene encodes CDR1 MDHEN and CDR2 SYDVKM. The CDR3 is made up of 15 amino acids. The ends were cut back, 5 bases at V and 0 bases at J, with 11 bases in the middle. CDR3 region: CASSLYKISYNEQFF. The CDR3 coding sequence is TGTGCCAGCAGTCTTTACAAGATCTCCTACAATGAGCAGTTCTTC.

The sample holds a few counts of this clonotype. This sequence joins TRBV5-1 and TRBJ1-2; D remains ambiguous. V was trimmed by 2 bases and J by 8 bases, leaving 13 bases between them. The germline CDR1 and CDR2 sequences are SGHRS and YFSETQ. This CDR3 is 13 amino acids long. CDR3 nucleotides: TGCGCCAGCAGCTTAAACCGGGTGTCCGGCTACACCTTC. This sequence encodes CASSLNRVSGYTF.